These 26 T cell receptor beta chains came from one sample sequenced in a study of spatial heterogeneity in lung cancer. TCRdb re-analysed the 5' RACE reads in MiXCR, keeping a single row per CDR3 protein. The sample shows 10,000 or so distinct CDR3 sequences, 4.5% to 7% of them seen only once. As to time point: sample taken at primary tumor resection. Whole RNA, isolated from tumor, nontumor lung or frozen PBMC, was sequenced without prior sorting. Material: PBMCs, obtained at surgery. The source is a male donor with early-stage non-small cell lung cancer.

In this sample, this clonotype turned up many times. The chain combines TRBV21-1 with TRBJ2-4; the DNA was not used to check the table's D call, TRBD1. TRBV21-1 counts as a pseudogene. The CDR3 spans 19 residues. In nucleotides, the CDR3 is TGTGCCAGCAGCGCCACAGGGCCGGCGCAGGAAATAGCCAAAAACATTCAGTACTTC. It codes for CASSATGPAQEIAKNIQYF.

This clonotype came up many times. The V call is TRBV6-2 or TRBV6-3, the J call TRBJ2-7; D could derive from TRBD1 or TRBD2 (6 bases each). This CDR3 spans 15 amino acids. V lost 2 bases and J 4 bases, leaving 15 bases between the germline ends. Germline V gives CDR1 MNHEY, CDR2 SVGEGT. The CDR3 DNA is TGTGCCAGCAGTTACCCTCCGCAGGGGAGGTACGAGCAGTACTTC. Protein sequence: CASSYPPQGRYEQYF.

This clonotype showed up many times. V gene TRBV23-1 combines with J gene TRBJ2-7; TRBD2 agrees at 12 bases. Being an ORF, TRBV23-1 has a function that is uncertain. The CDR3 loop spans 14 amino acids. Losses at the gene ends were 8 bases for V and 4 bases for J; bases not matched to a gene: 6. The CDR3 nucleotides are TGCGCCAGCCCAGAGACTAGCGGGAGTTACGAGCAGTACTTC. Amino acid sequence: CASPETSGSYEQYF.

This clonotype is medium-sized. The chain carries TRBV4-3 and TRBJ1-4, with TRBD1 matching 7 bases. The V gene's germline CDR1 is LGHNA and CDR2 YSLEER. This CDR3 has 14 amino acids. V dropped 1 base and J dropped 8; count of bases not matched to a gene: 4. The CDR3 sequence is CASSQVGTEEKLFF. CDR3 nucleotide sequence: TGCGCCAGCAGCCAAGTAGGGACAGAAGAAAAACTGTTTTTT.

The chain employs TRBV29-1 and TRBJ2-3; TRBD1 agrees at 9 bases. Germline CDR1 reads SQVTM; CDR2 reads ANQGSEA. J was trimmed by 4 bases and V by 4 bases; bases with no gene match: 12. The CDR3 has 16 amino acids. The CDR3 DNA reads TGCAGCGTTGCAGGACAGGGGACTCTTAGCCCAGATACGCAGTATTTT. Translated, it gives CSVAGQGTLSPDTQYF.

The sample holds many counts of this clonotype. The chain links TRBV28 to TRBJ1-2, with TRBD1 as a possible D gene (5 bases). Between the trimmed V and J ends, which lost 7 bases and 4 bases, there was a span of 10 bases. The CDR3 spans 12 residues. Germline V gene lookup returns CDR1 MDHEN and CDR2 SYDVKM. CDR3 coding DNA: TGTGCCAGCAACCGGGGCCCCTATGGCTACACCTTC. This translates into CASNRGPYGYTF.

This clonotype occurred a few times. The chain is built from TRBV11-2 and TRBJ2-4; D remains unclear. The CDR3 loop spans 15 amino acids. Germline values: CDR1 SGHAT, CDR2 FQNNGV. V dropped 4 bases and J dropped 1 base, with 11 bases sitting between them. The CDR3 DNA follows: TGTGCCAGCAGCTCTCCCCGCATGGCCAAAAACATTCAGTACTTC. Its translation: CASSSPRMAKNIQYF.

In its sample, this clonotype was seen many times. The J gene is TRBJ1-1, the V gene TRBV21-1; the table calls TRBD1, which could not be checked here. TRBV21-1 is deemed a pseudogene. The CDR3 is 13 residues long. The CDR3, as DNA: TGTGCCAGCAACAAAGGGGGACAGGGTGAAGCTTTCTTT. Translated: CASNKGGQGEAFF.

The CDR3: CSVSRQGGNTEAFF. CDR3 sequence (DNA): TGCAGCGTTTCGAGACAGGGGGGAAACACTGAAGCTTTCTTT. V is TRBV29-1 and J is TRBJ1-1; the match to TRBD1 covers 9 bases. The V gene's germline CDR1 is SQVTM and CDR2 ANQGSEA. The CDR3 is made up of 14 amino acids. The J segment lost 2 bases and the V segment lost 5 bases, leaving 6 bases of the junction unmatched.

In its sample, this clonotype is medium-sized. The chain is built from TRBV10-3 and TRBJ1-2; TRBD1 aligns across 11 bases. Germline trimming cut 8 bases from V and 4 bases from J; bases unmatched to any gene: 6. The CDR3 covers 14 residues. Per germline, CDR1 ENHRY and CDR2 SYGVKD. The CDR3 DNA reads TGTGCCATCTTCTTGGACAGGGGGCCCTATGGCTACACCTTC. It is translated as CAIFLDRGPYGYTF.

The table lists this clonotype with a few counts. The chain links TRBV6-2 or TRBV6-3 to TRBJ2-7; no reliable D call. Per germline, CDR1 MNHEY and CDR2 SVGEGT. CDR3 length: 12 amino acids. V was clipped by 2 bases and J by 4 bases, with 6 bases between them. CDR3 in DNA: TGTGCCAGCAGTTACGTGGAATACGAGCAGTACTTC. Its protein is CASSYVEYEQYF.

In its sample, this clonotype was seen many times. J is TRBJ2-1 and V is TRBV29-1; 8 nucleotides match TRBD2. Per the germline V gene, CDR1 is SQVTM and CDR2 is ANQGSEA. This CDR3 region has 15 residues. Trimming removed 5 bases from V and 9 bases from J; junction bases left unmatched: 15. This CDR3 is CSVRRAGDAKGEQFF. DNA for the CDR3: TGCAGCGTTCGACGAGCGGGAGACGCCAAGGGTGAGCAGTTCTTC.

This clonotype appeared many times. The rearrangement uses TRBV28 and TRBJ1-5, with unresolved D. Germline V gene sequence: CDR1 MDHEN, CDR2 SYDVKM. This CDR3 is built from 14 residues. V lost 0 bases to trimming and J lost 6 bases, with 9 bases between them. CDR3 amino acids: CASSLWVGSQPQHF. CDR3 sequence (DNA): TGTGCCAGCAGTTTATGGGTGGGTAGTCAGCCCCAGCATTTT.

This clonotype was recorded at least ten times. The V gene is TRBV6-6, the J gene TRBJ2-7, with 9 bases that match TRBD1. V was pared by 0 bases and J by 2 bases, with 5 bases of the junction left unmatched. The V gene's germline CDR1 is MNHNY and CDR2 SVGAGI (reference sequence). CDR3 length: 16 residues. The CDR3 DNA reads TGTGCCAGCAGTTACTCCTCTGGGACAGGGCCCTACGAGCAGTACTTC. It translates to CASSYSSGTGPYEQYF.

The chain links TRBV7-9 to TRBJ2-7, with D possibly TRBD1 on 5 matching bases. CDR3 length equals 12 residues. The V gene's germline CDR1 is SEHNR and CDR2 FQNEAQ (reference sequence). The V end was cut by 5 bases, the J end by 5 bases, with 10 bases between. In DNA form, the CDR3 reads TGTGCCAGCAGCCCGGACAATAACGAGCAGTACTTC. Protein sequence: CASSPDNNEQYF.

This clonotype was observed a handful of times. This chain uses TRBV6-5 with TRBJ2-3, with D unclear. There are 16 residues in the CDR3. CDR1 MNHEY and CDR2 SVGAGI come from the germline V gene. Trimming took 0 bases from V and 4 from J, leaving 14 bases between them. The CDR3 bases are TGTGCCAGCAGTTACTCTTCGACTTCTCGGGCAGATACGCAGTATTTT. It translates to CASSYSSTSRADTQYF.

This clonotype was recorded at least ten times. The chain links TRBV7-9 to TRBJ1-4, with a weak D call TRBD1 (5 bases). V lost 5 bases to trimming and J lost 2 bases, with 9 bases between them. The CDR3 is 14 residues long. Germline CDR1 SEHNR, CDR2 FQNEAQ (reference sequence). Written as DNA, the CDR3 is TGTGCCAGCAGCGGGGGGATGACTAATGAAAAACTGTTTTTT. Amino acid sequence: CASSGGMTNEKLFF.

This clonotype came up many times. Here the CDR3 reads CASSLPGAMNTEAFF. CDR3 nucleotides: TGTGCCAGCAGTTTGCCCGGGGCCATGAACACTGAAGCTTTCTTT. The chain recombines TRBV28 with TRBJ1-1, with TRBD1 as a possible D gene (5 bases). In germline, CDR1 is MDHEN, CDR2 SYDVKM. The CDR3 totals 15 residues. Trimming removed 3 bases at V and 0 bases at J, with 11 bases between.

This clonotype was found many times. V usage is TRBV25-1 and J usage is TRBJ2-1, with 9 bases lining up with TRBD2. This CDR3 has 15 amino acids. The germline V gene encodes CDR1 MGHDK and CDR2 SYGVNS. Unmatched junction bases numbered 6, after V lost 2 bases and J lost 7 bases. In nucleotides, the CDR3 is TGTGCCAGCAGTGAACGCGGGAGGGCCGGGAATGAGCAGTTCTTC. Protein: CASSERGRAGNEQFF. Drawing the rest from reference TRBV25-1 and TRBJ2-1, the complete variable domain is EADIYQTPRYLVIGTGKKITLECSQTMGHDKMYWYQQDPGMELHLIHYSYGVNSTEKGDLSSESTVSRIRTEHFPLTLESARPSHTSQYLCASSERGRAGNEQFFGPGTRLTVL.

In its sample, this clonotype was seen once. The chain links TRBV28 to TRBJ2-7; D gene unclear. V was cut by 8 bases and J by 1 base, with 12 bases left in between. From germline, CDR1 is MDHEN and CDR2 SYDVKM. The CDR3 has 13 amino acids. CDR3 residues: CASEDGPSYEQYF. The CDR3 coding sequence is TGTGCCAGCGAAGACGGGCCATCCTACGAGCAGTACTTC.

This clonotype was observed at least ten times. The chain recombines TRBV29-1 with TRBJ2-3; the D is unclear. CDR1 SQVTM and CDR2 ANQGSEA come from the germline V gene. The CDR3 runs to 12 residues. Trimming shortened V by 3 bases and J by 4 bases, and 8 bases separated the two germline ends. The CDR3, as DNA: TGCAGCGTTGAGTCTTCGCCAGATACGCAGTATTTT. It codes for CSVESSPDTQYF.

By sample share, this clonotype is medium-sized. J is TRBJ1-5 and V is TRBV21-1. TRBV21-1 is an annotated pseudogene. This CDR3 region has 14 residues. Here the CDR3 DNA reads TGTGCCGAACAGTACCTATATAGCAATCAGCCCCAGCATTTT. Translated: CAEQYLYSNQPQHF.

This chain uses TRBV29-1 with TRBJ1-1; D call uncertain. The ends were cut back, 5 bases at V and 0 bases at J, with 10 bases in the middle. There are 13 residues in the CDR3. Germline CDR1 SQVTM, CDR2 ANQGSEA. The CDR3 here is CSVFDGMNTEAFF. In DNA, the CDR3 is TGCAGCGTTTTTGACGGGATGAACACTGAAGCTTTCTTT.

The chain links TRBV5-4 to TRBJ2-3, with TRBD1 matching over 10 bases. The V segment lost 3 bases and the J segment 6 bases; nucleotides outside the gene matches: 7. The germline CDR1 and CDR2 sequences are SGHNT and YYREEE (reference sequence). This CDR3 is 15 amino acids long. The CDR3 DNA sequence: TGTGCCAGCAGCTCACCGGGGACAGGGGTTGATACGCAGTATTTT. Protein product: CASSSPGTGVDTQYF.

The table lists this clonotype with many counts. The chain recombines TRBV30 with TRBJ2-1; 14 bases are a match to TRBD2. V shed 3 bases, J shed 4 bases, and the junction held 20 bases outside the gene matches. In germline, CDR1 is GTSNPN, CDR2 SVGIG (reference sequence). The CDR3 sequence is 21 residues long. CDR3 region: CAWSGGTSGSRSGTGYNEQFF. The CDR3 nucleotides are TGTGCCTGGAGCGGTGGGACTAGCGGGAGTCGTAGTGGGACGGGATACAATGAGCAGTTCTTC.

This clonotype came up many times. CDR3 in DNA: TGTGCCAGCAGCCAAAGTCGGGTCACTGAAGCTTTCTTT. Translation: CASSQSRVTEAFF. J is TRBJ1-1 and V is TRBV3-1; D ambiguous. This CDR3 comprises 13 residues. Germline values: CDR1 LGHDT, CDR2 YNNKEL (reference sequence). V lost 2 bases and J lost 4, with 8 bases in between.